One sample yielded the 29 T cell receptor beta chains listed below, sequenced in a study of graft-versus-host responses after intestinal transplantation. Profiled with immunoSEQ multiplex PCR; TCRdb holds only in-frame clones, not every one. The repertoire holds over 70,000 clones, with around 86% as singletons. For these TCRs, the target antigens are not known. Sequences were derived from unstimulated CD8+ T cells sorted from spleen or lymph node cells, sampled before intestinal transplant. Receptors were obtained from a human donor who received an intestinal transplant.

The chain is built from TRBV7-6 and TRBJ1-6, with 11 positions matching TRBD1. V lost 4 bases to trimming and J lost 2 bases; unmatched junction nucleotides: 4. Germline V gene data show CDR1 as SGHVS and CDR2 as FNYEAQ. This CDR3 has 17 amino acids. The CDR3 spells CASSSRDRGTYNSPLHF. In nucleotides, the CDR3 is TGTGCCAGCAGCTCTAGGGACAGGGGGACCTATAATTCACCCCTCCACTTT.

The chain couples TRBV28 to TRBJ2-7; TRBD2 matches 8 bases. The CDR3 consists of 15 residues. The germline V gene has CDR1 MDHEN and CDR2 SYDVKM. V was pared by 7 bases and J by 1 base, with 9 bases of the junction left unmatched. CDR3 sequence: CASNPGTRPSYEQYF. The CDR3 DNA is TGTGCCAGCAATCCCGGGACTAGGCCATCCTACGAGCAGTACTTC.

The V and J genes are TRBV6-5 and TRBJ2-1, with D possibly matching TRBD2 (5 bases). V was cut by 4 bases and J by 2 bases, with 15 bases left in between. The CDR3 is made up of 16 amino acids. Germline CDR1 is MNHEY and CDR2 is SVGAGI. The CDR3 region has the DNA TGTGCCAGCAGTTTCCTTAGCGACGCACCCTACAATGAGCAGTTCTTC. It codes for CASSFLSDAPYNEQFF.

In this sample, this clone turned up once. The chain joins TRBV7-8 to TRBJ2-7; D possibly corresponds to TRBD2 (5 bases). CDR1 is SGHVS, CDR2 FQNEAQ, per germline. Trimming cost V 5 bases and J 5 bases, with 22 bases left between them. The CDR3 runs to 16 residues. CDR3 DNA: TGTGCCAGCAGCAGAGTGGAGGCTAGCCTCACCCACGAGCAGTACTTC. Translation: CASSRVEASLTHEQYF. The full variable domain, its missing parts supplied by reference TRBV7-8 and TRBJ2-7, is GAGVSQSPRYKVAKRGQDVALRCDPISGHVSLFWYQQALGQGPEFLTYFQNEAQLDKSGLPSDRFFAERPEGSVSTLKIQRTQQEDSAVYLCASSRVEASLTHEQYFGPGTRLTVT.

The CDR3 coding sequence is TGTGCCAGCAGCGAAATCTGGGGCAGGGTGAACACTGAAGCTTTCTTT. The encoded protein is CASSEIWGRVNTEAFF. The chain employs TRBV2 and TRBJ1-1; weak D call: TRBD1 (5 bases). The CDR3 is 16 amino acids. Trimming stripped 6 bases from V and 0 bases from J, with 17 bases between. Germline V CDR1 and CDR2: SNHLY, FYNNEI. The variable domain in full, completed from reference TRBV2 and TRBJ1-1, reads EPEVTQTPSHQVTQMGQEVILRCVPISNHLYFYWYRQILGQKVEFLVSFYNNEISEKSEIFDDQFSVERPDGSNFTLKIRSTKLEDSAMYFCASSEIWGRVNTEAFFGQGTRLTVV.

The chain couples TRBV9 to TRBJ2-7, with TRBD2 as a possible D gene (6 bases). Trimming left V 3 bases short and J 0 bases short, with 13 bases between. The CDR3 covers 15 residues. Germline assignment: CDR1 SGDLS and CDR2 YYNGEE. The CDR3 coding sequence is TGTGCCAGCAGCGGCGATGGGGGGAACTCCTACGAGCAGTACTTC. Its protein product is CASSGDGGNSYEQYF.

The chain is built from TRBV4-1 and TRBJ2-7; no firm D call. V lost 3 bases to trimming and J lost 5 bases, with 11 bases between them. The germline V gene has CDR1 MGHRA and CDR2 YSYEKL. This CDR3 contains 13 residues. CDR3 DNA: TGCGCCAGCAGCCACGATAATCGGGACGAGCAGTACTTC. Residues: CASSHDNRDEQYF.

The chain employs TRBV4-1 and TRBJ2-7; 8 bases line up with TRBD1. After removal of 1 base from V and 4 bases from J, the junction contained 6 bases not matched to a gene. The CDR3 sequence is 15 residues long. Germline-derived CDR1 and CDR2 are MGHRA and YSYEKL. Written as DNA, the CDR3 is TGCGCCAGCAGCCAAGGTGGACAGGGTCTTTACGAGCAGTACTTC. Amino acid sequence: CASSQGGQGLYEQYF.

The CDR3 region is CASRGDRETQYF. The CDR3 nucleotides are TGTGCCAGCAGGGGGGACAGGGAGACCCAGTACTTC. This chain connects TRBV27 to TRBJ2-5; 8 nucleotides line up with TRBD1. The germline V gene has CDR1 MNHEY and CDR2 SMNVEV (reference sequence). The CDR3 spans 12 residues. V trimming: 6 bases; J trimming: 5 bases; junction bases outside the gene matches: 2.

The rearrangement links TRBV28 to TRBJ2-1, with D tentatively TRBD1 (5 bases). The CDR3 is made up of 14 amino acids. The ends were cut back, 6 bases at V and 10 bases at J, with 19 bases in the middle. Germline CDR1 is MDHEN and CDR2 is SYDVKM. The CDR3 reads CASRLDETQGEQFF. The CDR3 DNA reads TGTGCCAGCAGGCTGGACGAGACCCAGGGAGAGCAGTTCTTC.

This clone came up a few times. This chain links TRBV11-3 with TRBJ2-1; D is perhaps TRBD2 (7 bases). The germline V and J ends were trimmed by 5 bases and 10 bases, with 12 bases remaining between them. Germline V CDR1 and CDR2: SGHNT, YENEEA. The CDR3 is 12 residues long. The CDR3: CASSPGGREQFF. The CDR3 DNA is TGTGCCAGCAGCCCCGGGGGGCGGGAGCAGTTCTTC. Full variable domain (rest looked up from reference TRBV11-3 and TRBJ2-1): EAGVVQSPRYKIIEKKQPVAFWCNPISGHNTLYWYLQNLGQGPELLIRYENEEAVDDSQLPKDRFSAERLKGVDSTLKIQPAELGDSAVYLCASSPGGREQFFGPGTRLTVL.

This rearrangement joins TRBV7-2 to TRBJ1-6; D gene unclear. In germline, CDR1 is SGHTA, CDR2 FQGNSA. This CDR3 spans 14 amino acids. Trimming pared 4 bases from V and 9 bases from J, leaving 13 bases between. CDR3 nucleotide sequence: TGTGCCAGCAGCTCCTTCTTAGACGGTTCACCCCTCCACTTT. It yields the protein CASSSFLDGSPLHF.

This clone was picked up one time. J is TRBJ2-6 and V is TRBV21-1; no check of the table's D call, TRBD1, against the DNA was made. TRBV21-1 is labeled a pseudogene. The CDR3 has 18 amino acids. The CDR3 region is CASSEGQGFITGANVLTF. CDR3 DNA sequence: TGTGCCAGCAGCGAGGGACAGGGTTTCATAACTGGGGCCAACGTCCTGACTTTC.

This clone has a handful of counts. The chain is built from TRBV19 and TRBJ1-3, with D hard to call. This CDR3 comprises 15 residues. Trimming pared 3 bases from V and 2 bases from J, leaving 11 bases between. The germline gives CDR1 LNHDA, CDR2 SQIVND (reference sequence). The CDR3 sequence: CASSIFGRAGNTIYF. The CDR3 DNA reads TGTGCCAGTAGTATCTTCGGCAGAGCTGGAAACACCATATATTTT.

This chain uses TRBV6-1 with TRBJ2-2; 9 bases map to TRBD1. The V gene's germline CDR1 is MNHNS and CDR2 SASEGT. There are 15 residues in the CDR3. With 6 bases clipped from V and 2 bases from J, the junction kept 4 bases outside the gene matches. CDR3 sequence (DNA): TGTGCCAGCAGCCAGGACAGGGGCAACACCGGGGAGCTGTTTTTT. Amino acids: CASSQDRGNTGELFF.

The chain recombines TRBV30 with TRBJ2-7; D ambiguous. Germline CDR1 GTSNPN, CDR2 SVGIG (reference sequence). V dropped 0 bases and J dropped 4 bases, with 7 bases sitting between them. The CDR3 runs to 12 residues. CDR3 residues: CAWSVGFYEQYF. Written as DNA, the CDR3 is TGTGCCTGGAGTGTGGGGTTTTACGAGCAGTACTTC.

The chain combines TRBV5-4 with TRBJ2-7; D gene unclear. Germline CDR1 SGHNT, CDR2 YYREEE (reference sequence). V dropped 0 bases and J dropped 10 bases, with 8 bases sitting between them. The CDR3 runs 11 residues. The CDR3 is CASSLGDTQYF. CDR3 coding DNA: TGTGCCAGCAGCTTGGGCGACACACAGTACTTC.

This chain links TRBV6-5 with TRBJ2-1, with 14 positions matching TRBD2. The CDR3 runs 13 residues. V shed 8 bases, J shed 6 bases, and the junction held 0 bases outside the gene matches. CDR1 is MNHEY, CDR2 SVGAGI, per germline. This chain's CDR3 is CASGTSGGNEQFF. CDR3 DNA: TGTGCCAGCGGGACTAGCGGGGGCAATGAGCAGTTCTTC.

This chain joins TRBV6-1 and TRBJ1-1; no definite D call. The CDR3 consists of 15 residues. Per the germline V gene, CDR1 is MNHNS and CDR2 is SASEGT. V lost 0 bases and J lost 10, with 18 bases in between. CDR3 in DNA: TGTGCCAGCAGTGAAGCACGGGCCGACCCGCCCGGAGCTTTCTTT. This translates into CASSEARADPPGAFF.

Here the CDR3 reads CASSQTDHTYEQYF. The CDR3 region has the DNA TGTGCCAGCAGCCAGACTGATCACACCTACGAGCAGTACTTC. The chain is built from TRBV7-9 and TRBJ2-7; D not certain. V lost 5 bases, J lost 2 bases, and 13 bases lay in between. The CDR3 extends over 14 amino acids. Germline V CDR1 and CDR2: SEHNR, FQNEAQ (reference sequence).

For the CDR3, the DNA is TGTGCCAGCACACACATAGCGGGAGGGTTGGAGACCCAGTACTTC. It is translated as CASTHIAGGLETQYF. The chain has TRBV28 and TRBJ2-5, with 11 bases lining up with TRBD2. Unmatched junction bases numbered 9, after V lost 7 bases and J lost 5 bases. Looked up from germline, CDR1 is MDHEN and CDR2 is SYDVKM. The CDR3 runs 15 residues.

The chain carries TRBV12-5 and TRBJ1-5; unclear D gene. The length of the CDR3 is 16 residues. Germline V gene sequence: CDR1 LGHNT, CDR2 FRNRAP. The V end was cut by 3 bases, the J end by 7 bases, with 19 bases between. CDR3 loop: CASGFNVDQHYQPQHF. CDR3 nucleotide sequence: TGTGCTAGTGGTTTTAATGTGGACCAGCATTACCAGCCCCAGCATTTT.

DNA of the CDR3: TGTGCCAGTAGTATAAGACCCGGGGAGCTGTTTTTT. Encoded protein: CASSIRPGELFF. The chain carries TRBV19 and TRBJ2-2, with unresolved D. This CDR3 has 12 residues. Per the germline V gene, CDR1 is LNHDA and CDR2 is SQIVND (reference sequence). V dropped 2 bases and J dropped 6 bases, with 4 bases sitting between them. Variable domain in full (rest from reference TRBV19 and TRBJ2-2): DGGITQSPKYLFRKEGQNVTLSCEQNLNHDAMYWYRQDPGQGLRLIYYSQIVNDFQKGDIAEGYSVSREKKESFPLTVTSAQKNPTAFYLCASSIRPGELFFGEGSRLTVL.

CDR3 sequence reads: CASSATPGQSGYTF. The CDR3 region has the DNA TGTGCCAGCAGCGCCACACCAGGCCAGAGTGGCTACACCTTC. This chain joins TRBV7-9 and TRBJ1-2; D is uncertain. Per the germline V gene, CDR1 is SEHNR and CDR2 is FQNEAQ (reference sequence). The CDR3 has 14 amino acids. V gave up 5 bases and J gave up 7 bases, with 17 bases separating them.

This rearrangement joins TRBV7-9 to TRBJ1-5; D is uncertain. The CDR3 is 15 residues long. Germline V CDR1 and CDR2: SEHNR, FQNEAQ (reference sequence). V gave up 8 bases and J gave up 3 bases, with 17 bases separating them. CDR3 residues: CASGSGASSNQPQHF. Here the CDR3 DNA reads TGTGCCAGCGGAAGTGGAGCCAGCTCCAATCAGCCCCAGCATTTT. Complete variable domain (other parts from reference TRBV7-9 and TRBJ1-5): DTGVSQNPRHKITKRGQNVTFRCDPISEHNRLYWYRQTLGQGPEFLTYFQNEAQLEKSRLLSDRFSAERPKGSFSTLEIQRTEQGDSAMYLCASGSGASSNQPQHFGDGTRLSIL.

The J gene is TRBJ2-1, the V gene TRBV7-9, with 13 bases lining up with TRBD2. The CDR3 covers 17 residues. Germline V gene data show CDR1 as SEHNR and CDR2 as FQNEAQ (reference sequence). The V and J ends lost 5 bases and 0 bases, in that order; junction bases with no gene match: 4. CDR3 sequence reads: CASSSRTSGSSYNEQFF. For the CDR3, the DNA is TGTGCCAGCAGCAGTCGGACTAGCGGGAGCTCCTACAATGAGCAGTTCTTC.

The CDR3 region has the DNA TGTGCCAGCAGCTATTACAGGCTTATGACCATATATTTT. Its translation: CASSYYRLMTIYF. The chain links TRBV5-6 to TRBJ1-3; possibly TRBD1 for D (5 bases). This CDR3 spans 13 amino acids. The V end lost 3 bases, the J end lost 10 bases, and 14 bases lay between the germline ends. CDR1 SGHDT and CDR2 YYEEEE come from the germline V gene.

The rearrangement links TRBV13 to TRBJ1-5; D is undetermined. Trimming removed 5 bases at V and 3 bases at J, with 8 bases between. The CDR3 runs 13 residues. Germline V CDR1 and CDR2: PRHDT, FYEKMQ (reference sequence). The CDR3 bases are TGTGCCAGCAGCCCGGGCCTCAATCAGCCCCAGCATTTT. Protein product: CASSPGLNQPQHF.

The chain recombines TRBV7-6 with TRBJ1-5; no definite D call. The CDR3 loop spans 17 amino acids. V was trimmed by 5 bases and J by 2 bases, leaving 19 bases between them. Germline values: CDR1 SGHVS, CDR2 FNYEAQ. The DNA for the CDR3 is TGTGCCAGCAGCCAGCAGTTGGGGTCGGGCCGCAATCAGCCCCAGCATTTT. It is translated as CASSQQLGSGRNQPQHF.